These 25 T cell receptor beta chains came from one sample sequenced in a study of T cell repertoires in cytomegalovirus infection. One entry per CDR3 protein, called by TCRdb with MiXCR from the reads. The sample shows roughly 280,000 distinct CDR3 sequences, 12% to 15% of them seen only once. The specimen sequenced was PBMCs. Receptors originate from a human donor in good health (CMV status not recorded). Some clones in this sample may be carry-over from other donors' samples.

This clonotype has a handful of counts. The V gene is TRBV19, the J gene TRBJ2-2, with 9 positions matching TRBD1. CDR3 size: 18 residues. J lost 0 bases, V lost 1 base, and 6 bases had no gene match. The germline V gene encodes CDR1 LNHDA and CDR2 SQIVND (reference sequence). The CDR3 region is CASSIGDRVGANTGELFF. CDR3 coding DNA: TGTGCCAGTAGTATAGGGGACAGGGTCGGGGCGAACACCGGGGAGCTGTTTTTT.

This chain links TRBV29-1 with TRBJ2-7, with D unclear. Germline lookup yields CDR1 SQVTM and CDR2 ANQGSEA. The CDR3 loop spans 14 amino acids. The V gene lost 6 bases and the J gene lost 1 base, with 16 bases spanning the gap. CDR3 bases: TGCAGCGTCCGGGCTGGCATGGGGTCCTACGAGCAGTACTTC. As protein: CSVRAGMGSYEQYF.

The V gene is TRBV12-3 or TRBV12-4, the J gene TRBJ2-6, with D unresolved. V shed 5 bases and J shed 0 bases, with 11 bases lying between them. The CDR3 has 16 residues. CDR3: CASSAPKSSGANVLTF. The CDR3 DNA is TGTGCCAGCAGTGCACCTAAAAGCTCTGGGGCCAACGTCCTGACTTTC.

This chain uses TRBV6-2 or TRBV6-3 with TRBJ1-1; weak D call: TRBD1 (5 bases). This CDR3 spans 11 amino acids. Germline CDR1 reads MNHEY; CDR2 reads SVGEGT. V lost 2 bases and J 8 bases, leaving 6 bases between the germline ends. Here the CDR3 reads CASSYGAEAFF. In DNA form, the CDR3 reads TGTGCCAGCAGTTACGGGGCCGAAGCTTTCTTT.

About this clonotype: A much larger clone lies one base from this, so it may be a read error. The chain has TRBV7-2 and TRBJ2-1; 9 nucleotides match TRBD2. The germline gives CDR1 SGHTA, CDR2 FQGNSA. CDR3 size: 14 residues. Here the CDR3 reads CASSLLWLAGEQIF. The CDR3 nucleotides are TGTGCCAGCAGCTTACTGTGGTTAGCGGGGGAGCAGATCTTC.

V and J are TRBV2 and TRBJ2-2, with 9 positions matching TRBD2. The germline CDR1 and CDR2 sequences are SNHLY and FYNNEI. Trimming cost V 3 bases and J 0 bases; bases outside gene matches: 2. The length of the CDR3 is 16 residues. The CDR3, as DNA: TGTGCCAGCAGTGAGTCTAGCGGGGCGAACACCGGGGAGCTGTTTTTT. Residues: CASSESSGANTGELFF.

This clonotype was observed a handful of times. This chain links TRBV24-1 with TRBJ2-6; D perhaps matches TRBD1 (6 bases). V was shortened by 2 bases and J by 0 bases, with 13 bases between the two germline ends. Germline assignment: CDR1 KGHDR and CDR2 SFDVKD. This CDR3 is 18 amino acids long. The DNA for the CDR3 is TGTGCCACCAGTGATTCTAACAGGGCTGGCTCTGGGGCCAACGTCCTGACTTTC. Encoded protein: CATSDSNRAGSGANVLTF.

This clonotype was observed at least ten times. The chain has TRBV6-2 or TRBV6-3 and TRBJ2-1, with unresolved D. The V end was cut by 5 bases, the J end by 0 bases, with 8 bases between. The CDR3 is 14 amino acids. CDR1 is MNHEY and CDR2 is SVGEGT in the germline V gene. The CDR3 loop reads CASSLLNSYNEQFF. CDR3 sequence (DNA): TGTGCCAGCAGTCTATTAAACTCCTACAATGAGCAGTTCTTC.

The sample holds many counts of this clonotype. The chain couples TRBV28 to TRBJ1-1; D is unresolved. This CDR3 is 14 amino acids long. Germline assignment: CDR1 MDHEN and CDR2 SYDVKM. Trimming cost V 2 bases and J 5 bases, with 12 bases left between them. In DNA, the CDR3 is TGTGCCAGCAGTTTAAGTGACCGGGTTACTGAAGCTTTCTTT. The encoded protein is CASSLSDRVTEAFF.

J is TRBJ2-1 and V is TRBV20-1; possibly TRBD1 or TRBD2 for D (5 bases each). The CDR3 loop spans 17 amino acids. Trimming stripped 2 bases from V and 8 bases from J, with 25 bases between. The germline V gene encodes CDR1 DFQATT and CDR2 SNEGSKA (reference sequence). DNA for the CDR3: TGCAGTGCTAGATACCCCCTCGAAGGGGAGATTTACGATGAGCAGTTCTTC. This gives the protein CSARYPLEGEIYDEQFF.

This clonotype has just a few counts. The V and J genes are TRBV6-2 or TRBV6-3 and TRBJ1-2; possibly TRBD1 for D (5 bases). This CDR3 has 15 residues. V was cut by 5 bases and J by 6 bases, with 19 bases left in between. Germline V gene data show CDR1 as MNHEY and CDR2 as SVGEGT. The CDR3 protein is CASSLVTRGAHGYTF. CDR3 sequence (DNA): TGTGCCAGCAGTCTAGTGACCCGGGGCGCTCATGGCTACACCTTC.

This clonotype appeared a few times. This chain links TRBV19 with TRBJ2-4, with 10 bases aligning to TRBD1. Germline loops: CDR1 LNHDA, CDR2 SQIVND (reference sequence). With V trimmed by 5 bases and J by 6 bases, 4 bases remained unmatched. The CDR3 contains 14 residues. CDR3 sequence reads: CASSRDRGPNIQYF. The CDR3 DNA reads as TGTGCCAGTAGTCGGGACAGGGGCCCAAACATTCAGTACTTC. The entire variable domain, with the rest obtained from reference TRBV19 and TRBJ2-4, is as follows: DGGITQSPKYLFRKEGQNVTLSCEQNLNHDAMYWYRQDPGQGLRLIYYSQIVNDFQKGDIAEGYSVSREKKESFPLTVTSAQKNPTAFYLCASSRDRGPNIQYFGAGTRLSVL.

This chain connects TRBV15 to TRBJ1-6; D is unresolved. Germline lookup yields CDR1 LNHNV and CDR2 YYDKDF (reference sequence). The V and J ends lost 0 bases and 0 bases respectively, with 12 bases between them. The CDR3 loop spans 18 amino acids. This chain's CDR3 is CATSRDLASGSYNSPLHF. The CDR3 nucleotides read TGTGCCACCAGCAGAGACCTGGCTTCTGGCTCCTATAATTCACCCCTCCACTTT.

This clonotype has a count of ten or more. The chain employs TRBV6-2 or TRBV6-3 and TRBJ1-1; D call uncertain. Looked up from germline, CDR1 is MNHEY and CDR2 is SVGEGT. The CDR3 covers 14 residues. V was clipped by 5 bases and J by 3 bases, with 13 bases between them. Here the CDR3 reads CASSEWKEDTEAFF. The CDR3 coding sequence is TGTGCCAGCAGTGAATGGAAGGAGGACACTGAAGCTTTCTTT.

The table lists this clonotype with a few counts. The CDR3 is CASSSRENTEAFF. DNA for the CDR3: TGTGCCAGTAGTTCCAGGGAGAACACTGAAGCTTTCTTT. V is TRBV19 and J is TRBJ1-1; TRBD1 might be the D (5 bases). CDR1 is LNHDA, CDR2 SQIVND, per germline (reference sequence). Trimming removed 5 bases from V and 1 base from J, with 8 bases in between. CDR3 length equals 13 residues.

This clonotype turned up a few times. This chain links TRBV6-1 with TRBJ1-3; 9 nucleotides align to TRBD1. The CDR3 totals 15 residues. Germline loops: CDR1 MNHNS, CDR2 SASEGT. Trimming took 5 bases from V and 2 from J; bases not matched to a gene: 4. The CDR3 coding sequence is TGTGCCAGCAGTCGGGACAGGGTACCTGGAAACACCATATATTTT. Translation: CASSRDRVPGNTIYF.

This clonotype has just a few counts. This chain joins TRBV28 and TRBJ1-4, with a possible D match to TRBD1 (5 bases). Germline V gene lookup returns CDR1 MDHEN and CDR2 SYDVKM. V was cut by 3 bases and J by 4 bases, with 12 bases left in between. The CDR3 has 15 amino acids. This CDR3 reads CASSFRAGDNEKLFF. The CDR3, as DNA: TGTGCCAGCAGTTTTCGTGCGGGGGATAATGAAAAACTGTTTTTT. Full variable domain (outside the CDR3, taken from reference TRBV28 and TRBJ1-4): DVKVTQSSRYLVKRTGEKVFLECVQDMDHENMFWYRQDPGLGLRLIYFSYDVKMKEKGDIPEGYSVSREKKERFSLILESASTNQTSMYLCASSFRAGDNEKLFFGSGTQLSVL.

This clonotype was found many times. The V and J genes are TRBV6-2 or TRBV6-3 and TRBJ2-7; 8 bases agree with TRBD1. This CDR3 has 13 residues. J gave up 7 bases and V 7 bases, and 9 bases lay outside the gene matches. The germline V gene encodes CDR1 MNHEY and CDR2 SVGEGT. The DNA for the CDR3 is TGTGCCAGCAAGCAGGACAGGGCATGGGAGCAGTACTTC. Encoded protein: CASKQDRAWEQYF.

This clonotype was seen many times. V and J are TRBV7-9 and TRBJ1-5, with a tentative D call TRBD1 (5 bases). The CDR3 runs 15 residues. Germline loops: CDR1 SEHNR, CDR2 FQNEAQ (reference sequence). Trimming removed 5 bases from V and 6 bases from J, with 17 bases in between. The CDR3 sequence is CASSRDSGTSQPQHF. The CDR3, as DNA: TGTGCCAGCAGCCGCGACAGTGGAACTTCTCAGCCCCAGCATTTT.

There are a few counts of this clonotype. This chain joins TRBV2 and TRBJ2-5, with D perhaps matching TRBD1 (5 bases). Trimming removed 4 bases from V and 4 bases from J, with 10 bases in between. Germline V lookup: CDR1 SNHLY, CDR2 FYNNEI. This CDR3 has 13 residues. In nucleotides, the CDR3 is TGTGCCAGCAGTGGGACATCCGGAGAGACCCAGTACTTC. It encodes CASSGTSGETQYF.

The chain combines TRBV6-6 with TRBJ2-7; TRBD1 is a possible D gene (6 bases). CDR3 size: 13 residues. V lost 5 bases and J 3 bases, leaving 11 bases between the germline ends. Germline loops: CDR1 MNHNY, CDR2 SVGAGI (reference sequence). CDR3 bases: TGTGCCAGCAGTCAAAGGGGGAACTACGAGCAGTACTTC. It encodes CASSQRGNYEQYF.

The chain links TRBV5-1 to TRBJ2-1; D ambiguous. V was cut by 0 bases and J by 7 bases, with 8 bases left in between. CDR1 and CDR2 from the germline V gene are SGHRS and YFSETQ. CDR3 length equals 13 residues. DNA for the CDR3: TGCGCCAGCAGCTTGGTTGAGAGGAATGAGCAGTTCTTC. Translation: CASSLVERNEQFF.

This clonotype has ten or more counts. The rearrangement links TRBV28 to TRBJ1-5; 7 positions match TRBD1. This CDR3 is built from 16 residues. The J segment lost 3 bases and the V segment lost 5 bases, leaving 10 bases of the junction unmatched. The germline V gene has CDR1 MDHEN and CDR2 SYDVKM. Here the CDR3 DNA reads TGTGCCAGCAGTCAAGGGGGCGCGGGTTTCAATCAGCCCCAGCATTTT. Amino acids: CASSQGGAGFNQPQHF.

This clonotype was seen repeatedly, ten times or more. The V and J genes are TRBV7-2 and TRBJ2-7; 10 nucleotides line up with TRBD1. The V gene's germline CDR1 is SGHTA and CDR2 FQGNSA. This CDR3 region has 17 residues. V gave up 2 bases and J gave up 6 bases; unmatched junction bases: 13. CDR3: CASSLRGTTGGGIEQYF. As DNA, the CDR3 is TGTGCCAGCAGCTTAAGAGGGACGACAGGGGGCGGGATCGAGCAGTACTTC. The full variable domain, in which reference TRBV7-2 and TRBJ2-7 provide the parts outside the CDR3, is GAGVSQSPSNKVTEKGKDVELRCDPISGHTALYWYRQSLGQGLEFLIYFQGNSAPDKSGLPSDRFSAERTGGSVSTLTIQRTQQEDSAVYLCASSLRGTTGGGIEQYFGPGTRLTVT.

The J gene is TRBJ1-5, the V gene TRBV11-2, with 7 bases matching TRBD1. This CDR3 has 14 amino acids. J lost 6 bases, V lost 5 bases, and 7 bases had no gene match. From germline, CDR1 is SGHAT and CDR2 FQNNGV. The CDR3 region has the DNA TGTGCCAGCAGCGACGGGACAGCCTTTCAGCCCCAGCATTTT. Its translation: CASSDGTAFQPQHF.